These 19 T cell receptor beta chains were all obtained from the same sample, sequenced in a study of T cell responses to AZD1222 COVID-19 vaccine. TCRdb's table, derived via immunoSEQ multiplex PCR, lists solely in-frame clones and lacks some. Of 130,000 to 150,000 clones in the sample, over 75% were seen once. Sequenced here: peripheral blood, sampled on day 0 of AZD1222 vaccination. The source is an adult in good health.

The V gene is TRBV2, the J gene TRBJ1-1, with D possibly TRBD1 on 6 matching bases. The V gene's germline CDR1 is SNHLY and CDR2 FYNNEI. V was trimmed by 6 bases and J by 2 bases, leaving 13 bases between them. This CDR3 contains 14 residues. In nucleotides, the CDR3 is TGTGCCAGCAGCCCCGGACAGTTCAACACTGAAGCTTTCTTT. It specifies CASSPGQFNTEAFF.

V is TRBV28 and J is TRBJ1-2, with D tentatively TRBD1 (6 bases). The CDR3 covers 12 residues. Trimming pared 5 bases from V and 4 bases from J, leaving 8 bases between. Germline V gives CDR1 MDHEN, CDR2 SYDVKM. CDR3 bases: TGTGCCAGCAGTCAGGGGACCTATGGCTACACCTTC. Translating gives CASSQGTYGYTF.

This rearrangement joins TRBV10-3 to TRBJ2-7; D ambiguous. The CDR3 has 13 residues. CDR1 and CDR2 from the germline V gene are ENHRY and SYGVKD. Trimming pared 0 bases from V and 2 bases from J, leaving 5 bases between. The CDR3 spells CAISESSAYEQYF. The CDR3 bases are TGTGCCATCAGTGAGTCAAGCGCCTACGAGCAGTACTTC.

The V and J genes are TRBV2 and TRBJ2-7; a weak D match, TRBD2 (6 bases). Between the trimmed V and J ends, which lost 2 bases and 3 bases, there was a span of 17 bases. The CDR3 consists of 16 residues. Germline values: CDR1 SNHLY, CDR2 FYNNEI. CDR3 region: CASSEFPASVGYEQYF. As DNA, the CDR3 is TGTGCCAGCAGTGAATTCCCCGCTAGCGTCGGCTACGAGCAGTACTTC. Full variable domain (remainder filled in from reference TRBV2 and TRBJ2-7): EPEVTQTPSHQVTQMGQEVILRCVPISNHLYFYWYRQILGQKVEFLVSFYNNEISEKSEIFDDQFSVERPDGSNFTLKIRSTKLEDSAMYFCASSEFPASVGYEQYFGPGTRLTVT.

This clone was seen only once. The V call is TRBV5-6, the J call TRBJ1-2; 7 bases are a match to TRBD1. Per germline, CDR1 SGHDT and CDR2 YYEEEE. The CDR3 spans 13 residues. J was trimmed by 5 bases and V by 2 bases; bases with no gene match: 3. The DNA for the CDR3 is TGTGCCAGCAGCTTCGAACAGGGGTATGGCTACACCTTC. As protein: CASSFEQGYGYTF.

CDR3 DNA sequence: TGTGCCAGCAAGGCTAGCGGAAACTCGGGGACCCAGTACTTC. Translation gives CASKASGNSGTQYF. J is TRBJ2-5 and V is TRBV9, with 7 bases matching TRBD2. Germline assignment: CDR1 SGDLS and CDR2 YYNGEE. CDR3 size: 14 residues. V gave up 6 bases and J gave up 7 bases; unmatched junction bases: 12.

The CDR3 DNA sequence: TGTGCCAGCAGTCACCTGGGAGTTGAGGGCTACACCTTC. Its protein product is CASSHLGVEGYTF. The chain uses TRBV12-3 or TRBV12-4 and TRBJ1-2, with D uncertain. Trimming shortened V by 5 bases and J by 8 bases, and 15 bases separated the two germline ends. The CDR3 is 13 amino acids.

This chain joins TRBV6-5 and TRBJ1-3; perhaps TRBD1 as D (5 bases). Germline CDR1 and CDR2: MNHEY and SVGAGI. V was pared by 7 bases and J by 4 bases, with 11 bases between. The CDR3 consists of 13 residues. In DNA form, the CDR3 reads TGTGCCAGCATGCAGGGTACAGGAAACACCATATATTTT. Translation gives CASMQGTGNTIYF.

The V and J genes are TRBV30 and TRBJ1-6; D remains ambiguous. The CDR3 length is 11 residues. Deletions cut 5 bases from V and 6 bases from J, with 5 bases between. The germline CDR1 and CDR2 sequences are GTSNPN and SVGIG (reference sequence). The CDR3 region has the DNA TGTGCCTGGGGTAGTAATTCACCCCTCCACTTT. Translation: CAWGSNSPLHF.

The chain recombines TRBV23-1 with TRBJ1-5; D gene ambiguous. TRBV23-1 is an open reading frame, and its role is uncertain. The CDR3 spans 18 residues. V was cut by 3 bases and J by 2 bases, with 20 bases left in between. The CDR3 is CASSHLVPVVQGNQPQHF. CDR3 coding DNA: TGCGCCAGCAGTCACCTTGTCCCGGTCGTCCAAGGCAATCAGCCCCAGCATTTT.

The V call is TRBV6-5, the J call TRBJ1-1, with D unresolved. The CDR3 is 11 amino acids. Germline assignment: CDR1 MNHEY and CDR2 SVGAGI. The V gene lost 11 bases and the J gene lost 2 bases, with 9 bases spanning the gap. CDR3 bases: TGTGCCGGTCTGATAAACACTGAAGCTTTCTTT. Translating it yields CAGLINTEAFF.

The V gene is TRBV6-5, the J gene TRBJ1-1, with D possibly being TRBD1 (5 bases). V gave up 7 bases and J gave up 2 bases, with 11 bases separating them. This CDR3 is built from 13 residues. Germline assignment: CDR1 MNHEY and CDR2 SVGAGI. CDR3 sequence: CASKGRGNTEAFF. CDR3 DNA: TGTGCCAGCAAAGGAAGGGGAAACACTGAAGCTTTCTTT.

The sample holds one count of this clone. This CDR3 is CASNGATSSYNEQFF. The CDR3, as DNA: TGTGCCAGTAACGGGGCAACCAGCTCCTACAATGAGCAGTTCTTC. The chain uses TRBV19 and TRBJ2-1, with D possibly being TRBD1 or TRBD2 (5 bases each). The CDR3 sequence is 15 residues long. The V end was cut by 7 bases, the J end by 0 bases, with 13 bases between. Germline V CDR1 and CDR2: LNHDA, SQIVND (reference sequence).

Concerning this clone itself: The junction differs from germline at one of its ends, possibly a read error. CDR3 in DNA: TGTGCCACCAGCGGAGAGACAGGGATCCTCTCCTACGAGCAGTACTTC. Protein sequence: CATSGETGILSYEQYF. The chain employs TRBV15 and TRBJ2-7; 7 positions match TRBD1. CDR1 and CDR2 (germline): LNHNV, YYDKDF (reference sequence). This CDR3 has 16 amino acids.

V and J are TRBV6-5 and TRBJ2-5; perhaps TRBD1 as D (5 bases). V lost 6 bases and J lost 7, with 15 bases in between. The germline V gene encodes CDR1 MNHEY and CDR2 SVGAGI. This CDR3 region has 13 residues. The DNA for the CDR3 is TGTGCCAGCAGCCAGGACATAGGCGGGACCCAGTACTTC. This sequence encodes CASSQDIGGTQYF.

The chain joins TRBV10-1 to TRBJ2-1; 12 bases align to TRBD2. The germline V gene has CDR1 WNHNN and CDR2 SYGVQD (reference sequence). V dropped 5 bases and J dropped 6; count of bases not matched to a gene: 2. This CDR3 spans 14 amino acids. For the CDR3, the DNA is TGCGCCAGCAGTAGACTAGCGGGAGTCAATGAGCAGTTCTTC. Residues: CASSRLAGVNEQFF.

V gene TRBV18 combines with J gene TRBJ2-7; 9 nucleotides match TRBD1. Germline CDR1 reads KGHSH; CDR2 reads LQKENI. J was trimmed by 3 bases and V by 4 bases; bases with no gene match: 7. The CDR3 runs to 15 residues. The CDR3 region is CASSLSGTGIYEQYF. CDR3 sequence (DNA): TGTGCCAGCTCACTCTCCGGGACAGGGATCTACGAGCAGTACTTC.

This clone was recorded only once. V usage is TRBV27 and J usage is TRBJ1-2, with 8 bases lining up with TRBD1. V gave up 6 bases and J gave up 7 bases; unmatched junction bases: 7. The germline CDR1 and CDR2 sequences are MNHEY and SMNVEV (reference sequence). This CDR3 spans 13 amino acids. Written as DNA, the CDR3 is TGTGCCAGCAGGACAGGGGATTCTGGTGGCTACACCTTC. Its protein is CASRTGDSGGYTF.

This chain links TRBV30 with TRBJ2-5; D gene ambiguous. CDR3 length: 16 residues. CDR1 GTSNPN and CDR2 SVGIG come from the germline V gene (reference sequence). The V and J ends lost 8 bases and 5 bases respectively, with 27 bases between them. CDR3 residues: CAVGRGLLVNTETQYF. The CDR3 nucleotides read TGTGCCGTCGGCCGCGGCCTCCTGGTGAATACGGAGACCCAGTACTTC.